This T cell receptor (beta chain) was identified in a study of cytomegalovirus exposure and HLA in healthy donors. Study-wide background: Ancestry clustering placed around 81% of roughly 410 genotyped donors in the Caucasian-associated cluster. Study-wide results and caveats: TCR beta sequences numbering roughly 16,000 were associated with HLA alleles at 0.05 false discovery rate in a later analysis.

This CDR3 comprises 15 residues. V lost 2 bases to trimming and J lost 1 base, with 12 bases between them. The germline CDR1 and CDR2 sequences are SGHRS and YFSETQ. The PCR was carried out with 60 Vbeta primers and 13 Jbeta primers. The table came from immunoSEQ multiplex PCR; TCRdb's copy has only in-frame clones and leaves some out. The table includes about 170,000 clones, approximately 77% detected once. Concerning this clone itself: Antigen: not known.

Though nominally healthy at sampling, donors likely had unrecorded immune exposures. The TCR was taken from a male donor in good health and CMV-seronegative. The sample comprised PBMCs. The chain links TRBV5-1 to TRBJ2-5, with a tentative D call TRBD2 (7 bases). Written as DNA, the CDR3 is TGCGCCAGCAGCTTTAGGGGAGGGGGCCAAGAGACCCAGTACTTC. Encoded protein: CASSFRGGGQETQYF. Together with reference TRBV5-1 and TRBJ2-5, the CDR3 gives the full variable domain: KAGVTQTPRYLIKTRGQQVTLSCSPISGHRSVSWYQQTPGQGLQFLFEYFSETQRNKGNFPGRFSGRQFSNSRSEMNVSTLELGDSALYLCASSFRGGGQETQYFGPGTRLLVL.